These T cell receptor beta chains were read from a single sample in a study of CD8+ T cells in alopecia areata. TCRdb's copy holds only in-frame clones and misses some; the assay was immunoSEQ multiplex PCR. The sample records approximately 280,000 clones, more than 45% being singletons. Sequenced material: CD4+ T cells sorted from blood, taken at week 24, from a patient treated with tofacitinib. The origin of the receptors is a human donor with alopecia areata. The CDR3 runs from the conserved cysteine through the conserved F or W. The D gene is left open where the match is weak. Part of the rows lack a size; the others show once, few, many or a class for expanded clones.

TRBJ1-5	.	TRBV2	.	CASQGNSNQPQHF	TGTGCCAGCCAGGGAAATAGCAATCAGCCCCAGCATTTT
TRBJ2-2	TRBD2	TRBV5-1	few	CASSLGLAGDTGELFF	TGCGCCAGCAGCTTGGGACTAGCGGGGGACACCGGGGAGCTGTTTTTT
TRBJ2-4	.	TRBV7-2	few	CASSSNRARGNIQYF	TGTGCCAGCAGCTCAAACAGGGCGAGGGGAAACATTCAGTACTTC
TRBJ1-1	.	TRBV7-9	.	CASSLAAAHTEAFF	TGTGCCAGCAGCCTCGCGGCCGCTCACACTGAAGCTTTCTTT
TRBJ2-7	TRBD1	TRBV6-1	.	CASRGQDDKQYF	TGTGCCAGCAGGGGACAGGACGATAAGCAGTACTTC
TRBJ2-3	.	TRBV27	few	CASSPRGGTSRRPNTQYF	TGTGCCAGCAGCCCGAGAGGTGGGACTTCCCGCCGTCCCAATACGCAGTATTTT
TRBJ2-5	.	TRBV5-4	.	CASSLEAGRETQYF	TGTGCCAGCAGCTTGGAGGCAGGGAGGGAGACCCAGTACTTC
TRBJ1-2	TRBD1	TRBV7-9	.	CASSRTGTDNYGYTF	TGTGCCAGCAGCCGAACCGGGACAGATAACTATGGCTACACCTTC
TRBJ1-5	TRBD1	TRBV5-1	.	CASSLGDRSNQPQHF	TGCGCCAGCAGCTTGGGGGACAGGAGCAATCAGCCCCAGCATTTT
TRBJ2-1	.	TRBV30	.	CALLGGPYNEQFF	TGTGCCTTACTCGGGGGCCCCTACAATGAGCAGTTCTTC
TRBJ1-3	.	TRBV11-3	.	CASSSTGNTIYF	TGTGCCAGCAGCTCAACTGGAAACACCATATATTTT
TRBJ2-2	.	TRBV9	.	CASSPGQGNMAGELFF	TGTGCCAGCAGCCCGGGGCAGGGAAATATGGCCGGGGAGCTGTTTTTT
TRBJ2-1	TRBD1	TRBV6-1	.	CASSERTGAYNEQFF	TGTGCCAGCAGTGAAAGGACAGGGGCGTACAATGAGCAGTTCTTC
TRBJ1-1	TRBD1	TRBV2	.	CASRRDRGNTEAFF	TGTGCCAGCAGGAGAGACAGGGGGAACACTGAAGCTTTCTTT
TRBJ1-1	.	TRBV29-1	.	CSVAGVMNTEAFF	TGCAGCGTTGCCGGGGTGATGAACACTGAAGCTTTCTTT
TRBJ2-7	.	TRBV11-1	few	CASRTATGFYEQYF	TGTGCCAGCAGAACAGCCACAGGGTTTTACGAGCAGTACTTC
TRBJ2-7	TRBD2	TRBV7-2	many	CASSLAGSGGYEQYF	TGTGCCAGCAGCTTAGCGGGGAGCGGGGGCTACGAGCAGTACTTC
TRBJ2-3	.	TRBV5-6	few	CASTMNGRGLTDTQYF	TGTGCCAGCACCATGAACGGCAGGGGTCTTACAGATACGCAGTATTTT
TRBJ1-1	.	TRBV28	few	CASNGGAVTAFF	TGTGCCAGCAATGGCGGGGCCGTCACGGCTTTCTTT
TRBJ1-5	.	TRBV4-1	.	CASSQMPGQPQHF	TGCGCCAGCAGCCAAATGCCAGGTCAGCCCCAGCATTTT
TRBJ2-4	.	TRBV11-2	.	CASRQGLAKNIQYF	TGTGCCAGCAGGCAGGGGCTAGCCAAAAACATTCAGTACTTC
TRBJ1-1	.	TRBV5-1	.	CASKGATEAFF	TGCGCCAGCAAGGGTGCCACTGAAGCTTTCTTT
TRBJ1-2	TRBD1	TRBV4-1	.	CASSRPGTGNSGYTF	TGCGCCAGCAGCCGTCCCGGGACAGGGAATTCAGGCTACACCTTC
TRBJ1-2	.	TRBV5-1	.	CASSRGRGYGYTF	TGCGCCAGCAGCCGGGGGCGCGGGTATGGCTACACCTTC
TRBJ2-1	TRBD2	TRBV11-2	.	CASSLGLASYNEQFF	TGTGCCAGCAGCTTGGGACTAGCGTCCTACAATGAGCAGTTCTTC
TRBJ1-6	.	TRBV6-5	few	CASRPDNSNSPLHF	TGTGCCAGCAGACCGGACAATTCAAATTCACCCCTCCACTTT
TRBJ2-1	TRBD1	TRBV7-2	.	CASSSGTGIGEQFF	TGTGCCAGCAGCTCGGGGACAGGGATCGGTGAGCAGTTCTTC
TRBJ1-5	.	TRBV19	.	CATRETNQPQHF	TGTGCCACCCGGGAAACGAATCAGCCCCAGCATTTT
TRBJ2-7	.	TRBV2	.	CASKSRGGSSYEQYF	TGTGCCAGCAAGTCTCGTGGGGGGAGCTCCTACGAGCAGTACTTC
TRBJ2-4	.	TRBV2	few	CASSDPGIAKNIQYF	TGTGCCAGCAGTGATCCAGGGATAGCCAAAAACATTCAGTACTTC
TRBJ2-5	.	TRBV28	.	CATRGAPPGGGETQYF	TGTGCCACCCGTGGGGCGCCCCCAGGGGGAGGGGAGACCCAGTACTTC
TRBJ1-2	.	TRBV29-1	few	CSVETRGKESYTF	TGCAGCGTTGAAACGAGGGGAAAGGAAAGCTACACCTTC
TRBJ2-3	.	TRBV30	few	CAWSARPDTQYF	TGTGCCTGGAGTGCACGTCCTGATACGCAGTATTTT
TRBJ2-7	TRBD1	TRBV28	few	CATRDSFYEQYF	TGTGCCACCAGGGACAGCTTCTACGAGCAGTACTTC
TRBJ1-2	.	TRBV29-1	.	CSVGESDPGYTF	TGCAGCGTTGGAGAGTCTGATCCCGGCTACACCTTC
TRBJ2-5	TRBD1	TRBV18	many	CASSGTGGQETQYF	TGTGCCAGCTCAGGGACAGGAGGACAAGAGACCCAGTACTTC
TRBJ2-7	TRBD2	TRBV7-2	.	CASSYTSGGVYEQYF	TGTGCCAGCAGCTATACTAGCGGGGGGGTCTACGAGCAGTACTTC
TRBJ2-7	TRBD1	TRBV5-6	.	CASSLEDREFSSF	TGTGCCAGCAGCTTGGAAGACAGGGAATTCTCTAGCTTC
TRBJ1-6	.	TRBV30	.	CAWSFGQPNSPLHF	TGTGCCTGGAGTTTCGGACAGCCTAATTCACCCCTCCACTTT
TRBJ2-2	.	TRBV4-1	few	CASSQPSRFGELFF	TGCGCCAGCAGCCAACCGAGTCGGTTCGGGGAGCTGTTTTTT
TRBJ2-5	.	TRBV7-2	.	CASTRDIAEETQYF	TGTGCCAGCACTCGGGACATCGCGGAAGAGACCCAGTACTTC
TRBJ1-1	.	TRBV29-1	.	CSVVGDTSTEAFF	TGCAGCGTTGTGGGAGACACGAGTACTGAAGCTTTCTTT
TRBJ2-2	TRBD2	TRBV28	.	CASSDAGVARELFF	TGTGCCAGCAGTGATGCGGGGGTGGCGAGGGAGCTGTTTTTT